The 5 T cell receptor beta chains reported below all come from one sample, sequenced in a study of tumor-infiltrating lymphocytes in glioblastoma multiforme. Three nested ARM-PCR rounds with V-beta and C-beta primers built TCRB libraries. TCRdb analysed the multiplex PCR reads with MiXCR anew, one entry per CDR3 protein. The sample includes about 9,000 distinct CDR3 sequences, about 70% of them seen just once. The sample taken for sequencing was brain tumor tissue. All receptors derive from a male donor with glioblastoma.

CDR3 residues: CSATAGGPWEQFF. DNA for the CDR3: TGCAGTGCTACAGCGGGAGGGCCTTGGGAGCAGTTCTTC. J is TRBJ2-1 and V is TRBV20-1; TRBD2 matches at 10 bases. This CDR3 has 13 amino acids. Germline CDR1 and CDR2: DFQATT and SNEGSKA (reference sequence). V shed 4 bases and J 10 bases; nucleotides not matched to a gene: 7.

Note on this clonotype: Because it lacks the conserved phenylalanine or tryptophan at the end, this CDR3 is likely a read error. Because the CDR3's place on the DNA is in doubt, the DNA is left out and the CDR3 is given as listed by TCRdb. The rearrangement links TRBV5-1 to TRBJ2-3. Looked up from germline, CDR1 is SGHRS and CDR2 is YFSETQ. The CDR3 adds up to 14 amino acids, both ends counted. CDR3 protein: CASSQDRPTDTHYL.

Points on this clonotype: This may come from a read error, since a much larger clone is one base off. The final CDR3 position lacks the conserved phenylalanine or tryptophan, pointing to a likely read error. The genes are TRBV5-6 and TRBJ2-7; maybe TRBD2 (6 bases). The germline V gene encodes CDR1 SGHDT and CDR2 YYEEEE. The CDR3 covers 12 residues. V lost 3 bases, J lost 7 bases, and 11 bases lay in between. As DNA, the CDR3 is TGTGCCAGCAGCTACGACAGCGGGGAGCAGTACTTA. Its translation is CASSYDSGEQYL.

In the case of this clonotype: At one of its ends the junction is not consistent with the germline gene, which may arise from a read error. CDR3 nucleotide sequence: TGTGCTAGCAGGGATCTCAGACAGGCGGATGACAATGGCTACACCTTC. This gives the protein CASRDLRQADDNGYTF. The chain joins TRBV11-1 to TRBJ1-2; D may be TRBD1 (6 bases). The CDR3 runs to 16 residues. Germline V gene data show CDR1 as SGHAT and CDR2 as FQDESV (reference sequence). Filled out from reference TRBV11-1 and TRBJ1-2, the complete variable domain reads EAEVAQSPRYKITEKSQAVAFWCDPISGHATLYWYRQILGQGPELLVQFQDESVVDDSQLPKDRFSAERLKGVDSTLKIQPAELGDSAMYLCASRDLRQADDNGYTFGSGTRLTVV.

V gene TRBV28 combines with J gene TRBJ2-7; possible D gene TRBD2, 5 bases. The V end was cut by 4 bases, the J end by 7 bases, with 14 bases between. CDR3 length: 13 residues. Germline V gene data show CDR1 as MDHEN and CDR2 as SYDVKM. CDR3 coding DNA: TGTGCCAGCAGTTCGGAGGCCCCCTTGGAGCAGTACTTC. Amino acids: CASSSEAPLEQYF.